This T cell receptor beta chain was captured in a study of Ad26.COV2.S vaccination and SARS-CoV-2 variants. Study-wide results and caveats: Considerable breadth of spike-specific CD8+ and CD4+ T cell responses has reportedly been documented following vaccination.

A remark on this clone: No antigen is known for it.

CDR3 length equals 14 residues. The V gene lost 1 base and the J gene lost 5 bases, with 8 bases spanning the gap. CDR1 is LNHNV and CDR2 is YYDKDF in the germline V gene (reference sequence). Assay: immunoSEQ multiplex PCR; the TCRdb copy retains only in-frame clones and omits some. The sample carries around 320,000 clones, about nine tenths recorded once. The treatment here: some 20 received Ad26.COV2.S at low or high dose, single or two shots; 5 received placebo; per-sample allocation not given. Sample collection was performed on day 63 after the first vaccine or placebo injection. The shot given was an Ad26 vector that makes Wuhan-strain SARS-CoV-2 spike.

The rearrangement joins TRBV15 to TRBJ2-2; D gene ambiguous. This TCR came from a person between 18 and 60 years old who received the Ad26.COV2.S COVID-19 vaccine or a placebo. The sequences come from peripheral blood, collected in a trial of Ad26.COV2.S vaccine versus placebo. The CDR3 here is CATSRVRITGELFF. The DNA of the CDR3 is TGTGCCACCAGCAGAGTTAGGATAACCGGGGAGCTGTTTTTT.